Shown below are 11 T cell receptor beta chains from a single sample sequenced in a study of T cell repertoires and HLA-DP antigens. This table comes from immunoSEQ multiplex PCR, and its TCRdb copy is limited to in-frame clones, with some not included. This sample has roughly 120,000 clones, with 80% to 95% found just once. The antigens these receptors bind are not known. Sample: CD4+ T cells from PBMCs. The receptors here all came from a woman younger than 30 in good health and CMV-seronegative.

The chain uses TRBV6-6 and TRBJ1-2; 7 nucleotides match TRBD1. CDR1 and CDR2 (germline): MNHNY, SVGAGI (reference sequence). This CDR3 spans 15 amino acids. V lost 2 bases and J lost 6; bases outside the gene matches: 9. CDR3 amino acids: CASSYPDRALDGYTF. CDR3 nucleotides: TGTGCCAGCAGTTACCCAGACAGGGCCCTAGATGGCTACACCTTC.

This chain uses TRBV6-5 with TRBJ2-1; 7 bases line up with TRBD1. The length of the CDR3 is 13 residues. With 8 bases clipped from V and 2 bases from J, the junction kept 3 bases outside the gene matches. Germline V CDR1 and CDR2: MNHEY, SVGAGI. This CDR3 reads CASQGGPYNEQFF. The CDR3 region has the DNA TGTGCCAGCCAAGGGGGCCCCTACAATGAGCAGTTCTTC.

The J gene is TRBJ1-6, the V gene TRBV29-1; 9 bases align to TRBD1. The CDR3 spans 13 residues. CDR1 and CDR2 from the germline V gene are SQVTM and ANQGSEA. V lost 7 bases, J lost 5 bases, and 3 bases stayed unmatched. Here the CDR3 DNA reads TGCAGCGCCCGGACAGGGGATAATTCACCCCTCCACTTT. Amino acid sequence: CSARTGDNSPLHF.

This chain uses TRBV7-9 with TRBJ2-7; 7 nucleotides agree with TRBD2. The CDR3 is 15 amino acids. Germline V CDR1 and CDR2: SEHNR, FQNEAQ (reference sequence). J lost 4 bases, V lost 2 bases, and 8 bases had no gene match. The CDR3 DNA is TGTGCCAGCAGCTTAATGCGAGCGGGATGGTACGAGCAGTACGTC. Its translation: CASSLMRAGWYEQYV.

This CDR3 is CASSLGLEARSEQFF. CDR3 nucleotide sequence: TGTGCCAGCAGCTTAGGGCTAGAGGCGAGATCTGAGCAGTTCTTC. This rearrangement joins TRBV11-1 to TRBJ2-1; D call uncertain. The CDR3 loop spans 15 amino acids. V was cut by 1 base and J by 9 bases, with 16 bases left in between. Germline CDR1 is SGHAT and CDR2 is FQDESV (reference sequence).

The genes are TRBV27 and TRBJ2-2; D not certain. The CDR3 spans 14 residues. Trimming removed 3 bases from V and 1 base from J, with 6 bases in between. CDR1 is MNHEY, CDR2 SMNVEV, per germline (reference sequence). CDR3 DNA sequence: TGTGCCAGCAGTTTCGAGGAGAACACCGGGGAGCTGTTTTTT. Its translation is CASSFEENTGELFF.

This chain connects TRBV30 to TRBJ1-5; D may be TRBD1 (5 bases). V was shortened by 1 base and J by 6 bases, with 16 bases between the two germline ends. The CDR3 is made up of 15 amino acids. CDR1 and CDR2 from the germline V gene are GTSNPN and SVGIG (reference sequence). As DNA, the CDR3 is TGTGCCTGGAGTGGGCACGAGGGGCAATTTCAGCCCCAGCATTTT. This gives the protein CAWSGHEGQFQPQHF. The complete variable domain, with remaining parts taken from reference TRBV30 and TRBJ1-5, reads SQTIHQWPATLVQPVGSPLSLECTVEGTSNPNLYWYRQAAGRGLQLLFYSVGIGQISSEVPQNLSASRPQDRQFILSSKKLLLSDSGFYLCAWSGHEGQFQPQHFGDGTRLSIL.

This chain joins TRBV18 and TRBJ2-3; no clear D. Trimming cost V 3 bases and J 4 bases, with 5 bases left between them. CDR3 length: 12 residues. From germline, CDR1 is KGHSH and CDR2 LQKENI. CDR3 amino acids: CASSPVPDTQYF. CDR3 bases: TGTGCCAGCTCACCCGTCCCAGATACGCAGTATTTT. Combining the CDR3 with reference TRBV18 and TRBJ2-3 gives the whole variable domain NAGVMQNPRHLVRRRGQEARLRCSPMKGHSHVYWYRQLPEEGLKFMVYLQKENIIDESGMPKERFSAEFPKEGPSILRIQQVVRGDSAAYFCASSPVPDTQYFGPGTRLTVL.

This sequence joins TRBV6-5 and TRBJ1-5, with 7 bases aligning to TRBD1. With V trimmed by 8 bases and J by 5 bases, 3 bases remained unmatched. The CDR3 is 12 residues long. The germline V gene has CDR1 MNHEY and CDR2 SVGAGI. Here the CDR3 reads CASRQGDQPQHF. As DNA, the CDR3 is TGTGCCAGCCGCCAGGGGGATCAGCCCCAGCATTTT.

The chain is built from TRBV19 and TRBJ2-2; 8 nucleotides agree with TRBD1. Germline assignment: CDR1 LNHDA and CDR2 SQIVND (reference sequence). The CDR3 has 14 residues. V was clipped by 9 bases and J by 2 bases; unmatched bases: 5. The DNA of the CDR3 is TGTGCCAGCGACAGGGGTCTTAACACCGGGGAGCTGTTTTTT. This gives the protein CASDRGLNTGELFF.

The gene calls are TRBV9 and TRBJ2-2, with D unclear. The V end lost 0 bases, the J end lost 5 bases, and 11 bases lay between the germline ends. CDR1 and CDR2 from the germline V gene are SGDLS and YYNGEE. This CDR3 has 15 amino acids. The CDR3: CASSVVSVGTGELFF. The DNA for the CDR3 is TGTGCCAGCAGCGTAGTCTCCGTGGGGACCGGGGAGCTGTTTTTT.